This TCR beta chain was captured in a study of neoadjuvant anti-PD-1 for oral cavity cancer. Study as a whole: Most patients had three to four biweekly doses of 3 mg/kg nivolumab before resection. Patients without progression received a fourth nivolumab dose around day 43, then surgical resection on days 50-56.

These oral cavity squamous cell carcinomas were HPV-negative and locally advanced. The CDR3 length is 14 residues. Trimming left V 2 bases short and J 9 bases short, with 11 bases between. Germline V gene data show CDR1 as MGHDK and CDR2 as SYGVNS. Produced via immunoSEQ multiplex PCR; TCRdb's table is partial and in-frame only. The data hold fewer than 70,000 clones, with approximately 80% observed a single time. This TCR came from a person aged 35 to 85 with oral cavity squamous cell carcinoma. Material: PBMCs, obtained before nivolumab (anti-PD-1) treatment. The V gene is TRBV25-1, the J gene TRBJ1-6; D call uncertain. CDR3 in DNA: TGTGCCAGCAGTGAAGGTCTTTCGGGTTCACCCCTCCACTTT. Translated, it gives CASSEGLSGSPLHF.